This TCR beta chain is drawn from a study of blood T cells in healthy people across ages. Using a J-beta primer mix together with a sample-barcoded 5' primer, a second PCR was run for roughly 7 to 11 cycles. Each CDR3 protein gets one entry after TCRdb re-called the 5' RACE reads with MiXCR. The data hold some 640,000 distinct CDR3 sequences, with approximately 30% observed a single time. The CDR3 spans 13 residues. The germline gives CDR1 GTSNPN, CDR2 SVGIG (reference sequence). V dropped 1 base and J dropped 3 bases, with 9 bases sitting between them. This clonotype was seen more than once but under ten times.

This TCR derives from an elderly woman in good health. The specimen sequenced was blood. The chain couples TRBV30 to TRBJ1-2, with a weak D call TRBD1 (5 bases). The DNA for the CDR3 is TGTGCCTGGAGTGAGGGGCAGTACTATGGCTACACCTTC. This codes for CAWSEGQYYGYTF. Looking up the rest from reference TRBV30 and TRBJ1-2 gives the full variable domain: SQTIHQWPATLVQPVGSPLSLECTVEGTSNPNLYWYRQAAGRGLQLLFYSVGIGQISSEVPQNLSASRPQDRQFILSSKKLLLSDSGFYLCAWSEGQYYGYTFGSGTRLTVV.